This T cell receptor (beta chain) was documented in a study of blood T cell repertoires in COVID-19. The wider study: In each case, the material was cDNA or gDNA derived from T cells, B-cell-depleted T cells, or PBMCs.

CDR1 is MNHNY, CDR2 SVGAGI, per germline (reference sequence). The CDR3 length is 16 residues. Trimming removed 0 bases at V and 3 bases at J, with 12 bases between. Some clones are missing from TCRdb's copy, which holds only in-frame ones; the method was immunoSEQ multiplex PCR. The sample contains approximately 230,000 clones, roughly 88% of which appear only once. This chain joins TRBV6-6 and TRBJ2-4; D gene unclear. Material for sequencing was peripheral blood. The clonotype comes from a woman between 35 and 50 years old who had recovered from COVID-19. This CDR3 reads CASSYSLLEGKNIQYF. The CDR3 region has the DNA TGTGCCAGCAGTTACTCCCTGCTAGAAGGCAAAAACATTCAGTACTTC.